This T cell receptor (beta chain) was captured by sequencing in a study of OX40 agonist ivuxolimab in advanced cancers. The method was immunoSEQ multiplex PCR; TCRdb's version includes in-frame clones alone and lacks a portion of them. The sample comprises about 69,000 clones, roughly nine tenths of which are singletons, and approximately 4% rests with the top ten. Whole-study findings and limits: Among the lowest levels of clonal expansion were found in partial responders at 0.1-3.0 mg/kg.

As regards this clone: Its antigen is not known.

Germline V lookup: CDR1 MDHEN, CDR2 SYDVKM. The CDR3 contains 12 residues. Trimming pared 7 bases from V and 14 bases from J, leaving 18 bases between. The V and J genes are TRBV28 and TRBJ2-4; D possibly corresponds to TRBD1 (7 bases). The TCR originated in an adult with an advanced solid tumor such as melanoma, head and neck, liver or kidney cancer. The source was CD4+ or CD8+ T cells sorted from blood, collected in a trial of the OX40 agonist ivuxolimab. The CDR3 DNA reads TGTGCCAGCAACCTTCAGGGGGGCCCGGAGTACTTC. Translation: CASNLQGGPEYF.